This T cell receptor (beta chain) was identified during a study of blood T cell repertoires in COVID-19. Points on this clone: At one end, the junction sequence differs from germline, possibly due to a read error. Other nucleotide sequences from this sample produce the same CDR3.

Assay: immunoSEQ multiplex PCR; the TCRdb copy retains only in-frame clones and omits some. The data contain roughly 56,000 clones, more than 80% of them seen just once; the ten biggest clones take up around 20%. The CDR3 covers 14 residues. The germline CDR1 and CDR2 sequences are LGHDT and YNNKEL (reference sequence). Sequencing was performed on peripheral blood. The chain recombines TRBV3-1 (or the pseudogene TRBV3-2) with TRBJ2-7; 8 nucleotides line up with TRBD2. This clonotype was sampled from a human donor in a cohort sampled during active COVID-19. The chain's CDR3 is CASSQAGDSYEQYF. Here the CDR3 DNA reads TGCGCCAGCAGCCAAGCGGGGGACTCCTACGAGCAGTACTTC.